This T cell receptor beta chain was profiled in a study of radiotherapy plus CTLA-4 blockade in lung cancer. Study overall: Across the patients, objective responses occurred in 18%, and disease control in over 25%.

Per the germline V gene, CDR1 is ENHRY and CDR2 is SYGVKD. The V gene end was trimmed by 6 bases and the J gene end by 1 base; junction bases not matched to a gene: 6. This CDR3 is built from 15 residues. Study-wide results and caveats: The study found tumor-derived TCR clones expanded in blood after radiotherapy plus ipilimumab.

Profiling relied on immunoSEQ multiplex PCR, and the TCRdb table lists in-frame clones only, not all of them. The sample carries about 95,000 clones, roughly four fifths recorded once. A word on this clone: The target antigen is unknown.

V usage is TRBV10-3 and J usage is TRBJ1-5, with 7 bases aligning to TRBD1. The clonotype was recovered from a human donor with non-small cell lung cancer who had stable disease on radiotherapy plus ipilimumab. This specimen was peripheral blood, taken from a patient treated with radiotherapy plus ipilimumab. CDR3 bases: TGTGCCATCAGAAATCCGGGACAGAGCAATCAGCCCCAGCATTTT. Its translation: CAIRNPGQSNQPQHF.